Shown below are 3 T cell receptor beta chains from a single sample sequenced in a study of vaccination effects on CD4 cells after COVID-19. The ViraFEST assay expanded antigen-specific CD4+ T cells with viral peptide pools before sequencing. After roughly eleven days in culture, the CD4+ T cells were isolated. Two doses of either BNT162b2 or mRNA-1273 were given to each participant. Sequenced by immunoSEQ multiplex PCR; TCRdb stores in-frame clones only, minus some. The sample records about 14,000 clones, roughly 72% being singletons. No antigen has been identified for these receptors. The material sequenced was CD4+ T cells from PBMCs cultured with SARS-CoV-2 spike peptides, taken after COVID-19 vaccination. These receptors all come from a human donor who received a COVID-19 vaccine.

The chain couples TRBV6-5 to TRBJ2-5, with 11 bases that match TRBD1. Germline V CDR1 and CDR2: MNHEY, SVGAGI. The V gene end was trimmed by 4 bases and the J gene end by 5 bases; junction bases not matched to a gene: 9. The CDR3 consists of 16 residues. This chain's CDR3 is CASSSLGQGAGETQYF. The CDR3 region has the DNA TGTGCCAGCAGTTCCCTTGGACAGGGGGCAGGGGAGACCCAGTACTTC.

As to this clone: An end of the junction does not agree with germline; a read error may underlie this. J is TRBJ1-2 and V is TRBV29-1, with 8 bases matching TRBD1. Germline V gene data show CDR1 as SQVTM and CDR2 as ANQGSEA. This CDR3 has 13 residues. This CDR3 reads CSVEGQGSSGYTF. The DNA for the CDR3 is TGCAGCGTCGAAGGACAGGGTTCTTCTGGCTACACCTTC.

This chain connects TRBV5-6 to TRBJ2-2, with 9 bases matching TRBD1. The V and J ends lost 3 bases and 5 bases, in that order; junction bases with no gene match: 5. The CDR3 length is 15 residues. CDR1 SGHDT and CDR2 YYEEEE come from the germline V gene. CDR3 sequence: CASSWGTGRTGELFF. Here the CDR3 DNA reads TGTGCCAGCAGCTGGGGGACAGGGAGGACCGGGGAGCTGTTTTTT.